The 28 T cell receptor beta chains below come from one sample, sequenced in a study of early T cells in non-severe SARS-CoV-2 infection. TCRdb fed the 5' RACE reads into MiXCR, producing one record per CDR3 protein. The table records tens of thousands of distinct CDR3 sequences, around 13% of them present only once. The sequencing here drew on whole blood, taken at baseline. Source of these receptors: an adult who was a healthcare worker with PCR-confirmed SARS-CoV-2 infection or an uninfected control (not recorded which). The donor label of this sample is uncertain.

In its sample, this clonotype was seen a few times. This chain uses TRBV19 with TRBJ1-2; tentative D call: TRBD1 (6 bases). This CDR3 is built from 16 residues. V was trimmed by 7 bases and J by 4 bases, leaving 22 bases between them. Germline assignment: CDR1 LNHDA and CDR2 SQIVND (reference sequence). The CDR3 is CASTRWGASGGYGYTF. The CDR3 nucleotides are TGTGCCAGTACTCGATGGGGGGCCAGCGGCGGCTATGGCTACACCTTC.

The rearrangement links TRBV24-1 to TRBJ2-6; D call uncertain. Deletions cut 4 bases from V and 0 bases from J, with 9 bases between. CDR1 is KGHDR, CDR2 SFDVKD, per germline. CDR3 size: 16 residues. The CDR3 sequence: CATSDPLNSGANVLTF. CDR3 nucleotides: TGTGCCACCAGTGACCCTCTTAACTCTGGGGCCAACGTCCTGACTTTC.

This clonotype has just a few counts. The chain carries TRBV18 and TRBJ2-7; unclear D gene. CDR1 KGHSH and CDR2 LQKENI come from the germline V gene. The V end lost 2 bases, the J end lost 2 bases, and 10 bases lay between the germline ends. This CDR3 is built from 14 residues. The CDR3 sequence is CASSPSGTTYEQYV. CDR3 nucleotides: TGTGCCAGCTCACCATCCGGCACCACCTACGAGCAGTACGTC.

V usage is TRBV20-1 and J usage is TRBJ2-5, with 7 bases lining up with TRBD1. The CDR3 runs 15 residues. Germline CDR1 DFQATT, CDR2 SNEGSKA (reference sequence). V lost 3 bases and J lost 5; bases outside the gene matches: 12. The CDR3 coding sequence is TGCAGTGCTAGCTCCCCCAGGGGGATCTGGGAGACCCAGTACTTC. Amino acid sequence: CSASSPRGIWETQYF.

This clonotype came up many times. CDR3 sequence: CASSLEGGYTGELFF. The CDR3 nucleotides read TGTGCCAGCAGCTTAGAGGGAGGCTACACCGGGGAGCTGTTTTTT. V and J are TRBV7-6 and TRBJ2-2; D may be TRBD2 (6 bases). CDR3 length equals 15 residues. The germline V gene has CDR1 SGHVS and CDR2 FNYEAQ. V dropped 1 base and J dropped 3 bases, with 9 bases sitting between them.

The table lists this clonotype with a few counts. The V gene is TRBV29-1, the J gene TRBJ1-2; D gene unclear. This CDR3 region has 13 residues. Per the germline V gene, CDR1 is SQVTM and CDR2 is ANQGSEA. Trimming took off 0 bases at V and 1 base at J, with 6 bases between the two ends. The CDR3 sequence is CSVEDRINYGYTF. The CDR3 DNA is TGCAGCGTTGAAGATCGGATTAACTATGGCTACACCTTC.

The sample holds many counts of this clonotype. The CDR3 is CASSLLAHTIYF. The CDR3 DNA reads as TGTGCCAGCAGCTTGTTGGCGCACACCATATATTTT. The chain joins TRBV5-6 to TRBJ1-3; D gene unclear. The CDR3 runs to 12 residues. Germline V gives CDR1 SGHDT, CDR2 YYEEEE. V shed 1 base and J shed 8 bases, with 7 bases lying between them.

This clonotype appeared a few times. The chain carries TRBV4-1 and TRBJ2-1; D remains unclear. V lost 4 bases and J 10 bases, leaving 8 bases between the germline ends. Germline CDR1 MGHRA, CDR2 YSYEKL. This CDR3 has 11 amino acids. CDR3 protein: CASSRDWEQFF. The CDR3 DNA is TGCGCCAGCAGCCGAGACTGGGAGCAGTTCTTC.

This clonotype was seen a handful of times. The V and J genes are TRBV7-9 and TRBJ1-2; D ambiguous. CDR1 and CDR2 (germline): SEHNR, FQNEAQ (reference sequence). The CDR3 loop spans 15 amino acids. The V end lost 6 bases, the J end lost 2 bases, and 16 bases lay between the germline ends. The CDR3 region has the DNA TGTGCCAGCAGAGCCCCGATTCCGGGGAACTATGGCTACACCTTC. This encodes CASRAPIPGNYGYTF.

V is TRBV30 and J is TRBJ1-2; D unclear. Germline CDR1 GTSNPN, CDR2 SVGIG (reference sequence). Trimming pared 5 bases from V and 4 bases from J, leaving 14 bases between. The CDR3 runs 13 residues. CDR3 amino acids: CAWDPSQAYGYTF. The CDR3 nucleotides are TGTGCCTGGGATCCCTCACAAGCCTATGGCTACACCTTC.

The chain recombines TRBV10-3 with TRBJ2-7; D possibly matches TRBD1 or TRBD2 (5 bases each). The CDR3 spans 14 residues. Germline V gives CDR1 ENHRY, CDR2 SYGVKD. Trimming took off 4 bases at V and 3 bases at J, with 13 bases between the two ends. The CDR3 DNA sequence: TGTGCCATCAGTGTTTCCGGGACGGACTACGAGCAGTACGTC. Translating it yields CAISVSGTDYEQYV.

The sample holds many counts of this clonotype. The chain couples TRBV25-1 to TRBJ2-3, with D hard to call. The CDR3 is made up of 15 amino acids. Trimming pared 1 base from V and 6 bases from J, leaving 14 bases between. CDR1 MGHDK and CDR2 SYGVNS come from the germline V gene. This chain's CDR3 is CASSESTIYLDTQYF. The CDR3 coding sequence is TGTGCCAGCAGTGAATCAACAATATACCTGGATACGCAGTATTTT.

This clonotype was recorded a few times. This chain joins TRBV5-1 and TRBJ2-6; perhaps TRBD2 as D (5 bases). The V and J ends lost 4 bases and 0 bases respectively, with 11 bases between them. This CDR3 region has 16 residues. Germline CDR1 reads SGHRS; CDR2 reads YFSETQ. The CDR3 protein is CASSVGLSSGANVLTF. DNA of the CDR3: TGCGCCAGCAGCGTAGGACTGAGCTCTGGGGCCAACGTCCTGACTTTC.

The sample holds one count of this clonotype. The rearrangement joins TRBV4-1 to TRBJ1-2; 7 nucleotides agree with TRBD1. CDR1 is MGHRA and CDR2 is YSYEKL in the germline V gene. The CDR3 spans 16 residues. After removal of 0 bases from V and 0 bases from J, the junction contained 4 bases not matched to a gene. The CDR3 DNA is TGCGCCAGCAGCCAAGAAGGGGGCAGGCCTAACTATGGCTACACCTTC. Protein sequence: CASSQEGGRPNYGYTF.

This chain links TRBV12-3 or TRBV12-4 with TRBJ1-2; TRBD1 might be the D (6 bases). The CDR3 is made up of 15 amino acids. V was trimmed by 3 bases and J by 0 bases, leaving 11 bases between them. The CDR3 bases are TGTGCCAGCAGTTTCGGGGGCTCAACTAACTATGGCTACACCTTC. This translates into CASSFGGSTNYGYTF.

The J gene is TRBJ1-5, the V gene TRBV5-1; 7 nucleotides align to TRBD1. CDR3 length equals 19 residues. Germline V gene lookup returns CDR1 SGHRS and CDR2 YFSETQ. J lost 0 bases, V lost 4 bases, and 16 bases had no gene match. Here the CDR3 DNA reads TGCGCCAGCAGCCAGCCTACAGGGGCCAACCGCTATAGCAATCAGCCCCAGCATTTT. Its protein is CASSQPTGANRYSNQPQHF.

V usage is TRBV30 and J usage is TRBJ1-1, with no clear D. This CDR3 has 13 amino acids. Germline V gives CDR1 GTSNPN, CDR2 SVGIG (reference sequence). V was shortened by 3 bases and J by 0 bases, with 8 bases between the two germline ends. Here the CDR3 DNA reads TGTGCCTGGAGAACCGGGATGAACACTGAAGCTTTCTTT. Amino acids: CAWRTGMNTEAFF.

This clonotype was seen only a few times. This chain links TRBV7-6 with TRBJ2-3; TRBD2 aligns across 9 bases. This CDR3 region has 14 residues. CDR1 SGHVS and CDR2 FNYEAQ come from the germline V gene. The trim removed 1 base at V and 4 bases at J, leaving 0 bases unmatched. In nucleotides, the CDR3 is TGTGCCAGCAGCTTAGGACTAGCGGCAGATACGCAGTATTTT. It is translated as CASSLGLAADTQYF.

This clonotype was observed many times. The chain links TRBV20-1 to TRBJ2-1; D not certain. The CDR3 loop spans 11 amino acids. V was trimmed by 3 bases and J by 8 bases, leaving 8 bases between them. Germline assignment: CDR1 DFQATT and CDR2 SNEGSKA (reference sequence). The CDR3 reads CSASTPDEQFF. For the CDR3, the DNA is TGCAGTGCTAGCACACCCGATGAGCAGTTCTTC.

V is TRBV3-1 and J is TRBJ1-2; no clear D. This CDR3 is built from 12 residues. Per germline, CDR1 LGHDT and CDR2 YNNKEL (reference sequence). Trimming removed 2 bases from V and 8 bases from J, with 9 bases in between. CDR3 loop: CASSQCCGGYTF. DNA of the CDR3: TGTGCCAGCAGCCAATGCTGTGGAGGCTACACCTTC. Full variable domain (missing parts from reference TRBV3-1 and TRBJ1-2): DTAVSQTPKYLVTQMGNDKSIKCEQNLGHDTMYWYKQDSKKFLKIMFSYNNKELIINETVPNRFSPKSPDKAHLNLHINSLELGDSAVYFCASSQCCGGYTFGSGTRLTVV.

The chain carries TRBV24-1 and TRBJ2-1; 11 nucleotides line up with TRBD1. CDR1 is KGHDR, CDR2 SFDVKD, per germline. This CDR3 contains 15 residues. The trim removed 2 bases at V and 8 bases at J, leaving 4 bases unmatched. The CDR3 DNA follows: TGTGCCACCAGTGATTACCGGGACAGGGGGGATGAGCAGTTCTTC. It codes for CATSDYRDRGDEQFF.

The J gene is TRBJ2-1, the V gene TRBV19; no reliable D call. V was shortened by 1 base and J by 9 bases, with 19 bases between the two germline ends. CDR3 length equals 16 residues. Germline CDR1 reads LNHDA; CDR2 reads SQIVND (reference sequence). CDR3 protein: CASSIGSRLLFSEQFF. The CDR3 DNA is TGTGCCAGTAGTATAGGTAGCCGGTTACTGTTCAGTGAGCAGTTCTTC.

This clonotype was picked up a small number of times. This chain links TRBV7-2 with TRBJ1-3, with a possible D match to TRBD1 (5 bases). Trimming stripped 1 base from V and 1 base from J, with 11 bases between. Germline CDR1 and CDR2: SGHTA and FQGNSA. This CDR3 comprises 16 residues. The CDR3 DNA reads TGTGCCAGCAGCTTAGTAGGGGTCGCATCTGGAAACACCATATATTTT. Translating gives CASSLVGVASGNTIYF.

This clonotype showed up just a few times. The DNA for the CDR3 is TGTGCCAGCAGCCTGCGACTAGCCCACCGAGAGACCCAGTACTTC. Amino acids: CASSLRLAHRETQYF. The chain uses TRBV5-4 and TRBJ2-5, with TRBD2 matching 7 bases. Per germline, CDR1 SGHNT and CDR2 YYREEE (reference sequence). Losses at the gene ends were 4 bases for V and 4 bases for J; bases not matched to a gene: 10. This CDR3 contains 15 residues.

In its sample, this clonotype was seen once. The chain couples TRBV19 to TRBJ2-2; a weak D match, TRBD1 (6 bases). This CDR3 has 19 residues. Germline V gene sequence: CDR1 LNHDA, CDR2 SQIVND (reference sequence). V was cut by 1 base and J by 7 bases, with 25 bases left in between. Here the CDR3 reads CASSIVGWQGGSRIGELFF. Written as DNA, the CDR3 is TGTGCCAGTAGTATAGTGGGCTGGCAAGGGGGTAGTCGGATCGGGGAGCTGTTTTTT.

The V gene is TRBV29-1, the J gene TRBJ2-3; maybe TRBD1 (6 bases). Germline loops: CDR1 SQVTM, CDR2 ANQGSEA. V was clipped by 3 bases and J by 3 bases, with 10 bases between them. The CDR3 is 13 amino acids. The CDR3 protein is CSVDKTGTDTQYF. CDR3 in DNA: TGCAGCGTTGATAAGACAGGAACAGATACGCAGTATTTT.

The V call is TRBV18, the J call TRBJ1-1, with 11 positions matching TRBD1. The CDR3 spans 14 residues. The germline V gene encodes CDR1 KGHSH and CDR2 LQKENI. Trimming removed 6 bases from V and 4 bases from J; junction bases left unmatched: 4. CDR3 region: CASSPDRGPTEAFF. Written as DNA, the CDR3 is TGTGCCAGCTCCCCGGACAGGGGGCCCACTGAAGCTTTCTTT.

Ten or more counts support this clonotype. The chain has TRBV28 and TRBJ1-1, with D possibly being TRBD1 (5 bases). V was clipped by 4 bases and J by 1 base, with 13 bases between them. Germline V gene data show CDR1 as MDHEN and CDR2 as SYDVKM. This CDR3 is built from 15 residues. The CDR3 nucleotides read TGTGCCAGCAGTTCCTTTGACAGAAAGAACACTGAAGCTTTCTTT. Translation: CASSSFDRKNTEAFF.